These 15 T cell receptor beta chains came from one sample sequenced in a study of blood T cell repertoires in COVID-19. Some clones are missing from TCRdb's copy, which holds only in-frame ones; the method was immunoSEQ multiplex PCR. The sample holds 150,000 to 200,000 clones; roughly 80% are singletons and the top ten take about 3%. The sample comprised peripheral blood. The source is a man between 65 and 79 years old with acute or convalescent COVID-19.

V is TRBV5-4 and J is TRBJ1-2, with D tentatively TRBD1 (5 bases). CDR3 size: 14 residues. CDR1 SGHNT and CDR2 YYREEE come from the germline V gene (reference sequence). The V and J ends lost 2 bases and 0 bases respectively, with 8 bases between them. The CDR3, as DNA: TGTGCCAGCAGCTTTGGGGCCACTAACTATGGCTACACCTTC. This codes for CASSFGATNYGYTF.

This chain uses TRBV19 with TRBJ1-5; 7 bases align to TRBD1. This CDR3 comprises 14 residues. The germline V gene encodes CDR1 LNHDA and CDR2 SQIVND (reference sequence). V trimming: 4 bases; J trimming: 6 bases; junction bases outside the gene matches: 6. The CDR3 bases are TGTGCCAGTAGTAACTCAGGGGGGAGTCAGCCCCAGCATTTT. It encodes CASSNSGGSQPQHF.

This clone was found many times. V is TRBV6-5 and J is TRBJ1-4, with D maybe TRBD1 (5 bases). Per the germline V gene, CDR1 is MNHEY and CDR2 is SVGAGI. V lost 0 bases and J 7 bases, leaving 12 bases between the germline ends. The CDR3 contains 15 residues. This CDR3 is CASSYSAGFGEKLFF. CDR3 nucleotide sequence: TGTGCCAGCAGTTACTCCGCAGGGTTTGGTGAAAAACTGTTTTTT.

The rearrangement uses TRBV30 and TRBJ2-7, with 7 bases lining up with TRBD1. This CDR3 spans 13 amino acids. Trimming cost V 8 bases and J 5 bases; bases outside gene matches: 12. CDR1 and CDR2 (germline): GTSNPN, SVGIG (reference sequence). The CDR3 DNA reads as TGTGCCACCTCAAGACAGGGAGACCACGAGCAGTACTTC. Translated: CATSRQGDHEQYF.

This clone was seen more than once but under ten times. In nucleotides, the CDR3 is TGTGCCAGCAGCCCTGCCATCGGTAGCGGGGAGCTGTTTTTT. It specifies CASSPAIGSGELFF. The chain recombines TRBV7-2 with TRBJ2-2; no clear D. CDR3 length: 14 amino acids. Trimming cost V 5 bases and J 7 bases, with 14 bases left between them. Germline V CDR1 and CDR2: SGHTA, FQGNSA.

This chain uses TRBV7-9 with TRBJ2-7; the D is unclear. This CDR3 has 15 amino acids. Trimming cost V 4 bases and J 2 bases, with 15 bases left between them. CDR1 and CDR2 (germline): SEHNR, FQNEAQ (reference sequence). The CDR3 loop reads CASSSHSQFPYEQYF. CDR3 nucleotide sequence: TGTGCCAGCAGCTCCCATAGCCAGTTCCCCTACGAGCAGTACTTC.

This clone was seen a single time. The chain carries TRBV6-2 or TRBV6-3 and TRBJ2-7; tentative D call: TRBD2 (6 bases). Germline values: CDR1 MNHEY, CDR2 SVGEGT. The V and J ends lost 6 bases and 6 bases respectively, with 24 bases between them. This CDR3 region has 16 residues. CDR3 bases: TGTGCCAGCAGCCCCGGGTTAGCGGAGCTCGAGGGCGAGCAGTACTTC. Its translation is CASSPGLAELEGEQYF.

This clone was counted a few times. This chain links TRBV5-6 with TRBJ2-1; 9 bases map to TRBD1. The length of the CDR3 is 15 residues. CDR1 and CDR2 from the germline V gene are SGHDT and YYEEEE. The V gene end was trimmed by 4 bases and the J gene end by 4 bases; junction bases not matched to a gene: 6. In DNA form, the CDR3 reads TGTGCCAGCAGCCAACCGGGACAGGGATACAATGAGCAGTTCTTC. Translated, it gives CASSQPGQGYNEQFF.

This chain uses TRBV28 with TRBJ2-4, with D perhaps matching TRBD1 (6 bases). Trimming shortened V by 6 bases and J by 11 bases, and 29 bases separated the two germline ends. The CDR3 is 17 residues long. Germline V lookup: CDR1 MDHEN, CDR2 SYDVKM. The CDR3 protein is CASSTVQGVRSIPVQYF. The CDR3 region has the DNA TGTGCCAGCAGCACCGTACAGGGCGTCCGGAGCATCCCGGTTCAGTACTTC.

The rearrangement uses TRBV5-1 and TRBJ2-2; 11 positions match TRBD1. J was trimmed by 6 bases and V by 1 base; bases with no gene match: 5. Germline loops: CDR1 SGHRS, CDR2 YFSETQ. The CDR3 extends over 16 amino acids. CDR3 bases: TGCGCCAGCAGCTTGACCGGGACAGGGGGGCCCGGGGAGCTGTTTTTT. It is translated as CASSLTGTGGPGELFF.

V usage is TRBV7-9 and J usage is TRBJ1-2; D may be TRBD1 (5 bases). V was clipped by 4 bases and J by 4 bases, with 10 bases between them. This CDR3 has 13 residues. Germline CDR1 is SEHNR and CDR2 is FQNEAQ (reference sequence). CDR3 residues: CASSSRQFYGYTF. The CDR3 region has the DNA TGTGCCAGCAGCTCCCGACAGTTCTATGGCTACACCTTC. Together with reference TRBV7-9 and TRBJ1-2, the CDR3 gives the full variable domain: DTGVSQNPRHKITKRGQNVTFRCDPISEHNRLYWYRQTLGQGPEFLTYFQNEAQLEKSRLLSDRFSAERPKGSFSTLEIQRTEQGDSAMYLCASSSRQFYGYTFGSGTRLTVV.

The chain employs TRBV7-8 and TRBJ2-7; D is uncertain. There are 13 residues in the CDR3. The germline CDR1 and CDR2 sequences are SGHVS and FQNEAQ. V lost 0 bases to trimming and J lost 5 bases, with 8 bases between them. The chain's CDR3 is CASSLARGNEQYF. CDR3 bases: TGTGCCAGCAGCTTAGCGCGAGGTAACGAGCAGTACTTC.

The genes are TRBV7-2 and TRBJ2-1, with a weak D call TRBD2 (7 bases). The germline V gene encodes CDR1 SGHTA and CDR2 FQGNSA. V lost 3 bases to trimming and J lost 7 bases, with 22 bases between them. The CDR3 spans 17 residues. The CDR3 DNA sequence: TGTGCCAGCAGCTTGTTCTCCAGAGTTGCGGGGGCGAATGAGCAGTTCTTC. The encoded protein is CASSLFSRVAGANEQFF.

The CDR3 is CATSEGTTYNEQFF. In DNA, the CDR3 is TGTGCCACCAGTGAAGGGACTACCTACAATGAGCAGTTCTTC. The gene calls are TRBV24-1 and TRBJ2-1; 7 nucleotides align to TRBD2. CDR1 KGHDR and CDR2 SFDVKD come from the germline V gene. The CDR3 length is 14 residues. V lost 4 bases and J lost 2; bases outside the gene matches: 1.

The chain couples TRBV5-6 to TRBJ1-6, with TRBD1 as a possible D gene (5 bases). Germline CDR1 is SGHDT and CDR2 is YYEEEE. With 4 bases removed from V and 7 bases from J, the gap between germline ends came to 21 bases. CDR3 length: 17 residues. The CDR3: CASSTLGRDSRNSPLHF. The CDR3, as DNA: TGTGCCAGCAGCACCCTTGGGCGGGACTCGAGAAATTCACCCCTCCACTTT.